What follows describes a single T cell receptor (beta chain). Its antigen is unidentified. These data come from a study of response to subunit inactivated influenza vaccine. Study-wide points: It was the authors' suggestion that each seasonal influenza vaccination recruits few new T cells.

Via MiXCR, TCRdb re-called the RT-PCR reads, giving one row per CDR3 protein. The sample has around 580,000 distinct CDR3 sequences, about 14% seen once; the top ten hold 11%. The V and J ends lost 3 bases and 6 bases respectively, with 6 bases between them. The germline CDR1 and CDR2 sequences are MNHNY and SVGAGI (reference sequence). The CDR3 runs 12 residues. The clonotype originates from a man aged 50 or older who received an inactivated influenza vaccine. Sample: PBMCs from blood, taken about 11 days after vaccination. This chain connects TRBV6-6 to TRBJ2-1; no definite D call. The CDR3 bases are TGTGCCAGCAGTTATTTAGGCAATGAGCAGTTCTTC. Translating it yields CASSYLGNEQFF.